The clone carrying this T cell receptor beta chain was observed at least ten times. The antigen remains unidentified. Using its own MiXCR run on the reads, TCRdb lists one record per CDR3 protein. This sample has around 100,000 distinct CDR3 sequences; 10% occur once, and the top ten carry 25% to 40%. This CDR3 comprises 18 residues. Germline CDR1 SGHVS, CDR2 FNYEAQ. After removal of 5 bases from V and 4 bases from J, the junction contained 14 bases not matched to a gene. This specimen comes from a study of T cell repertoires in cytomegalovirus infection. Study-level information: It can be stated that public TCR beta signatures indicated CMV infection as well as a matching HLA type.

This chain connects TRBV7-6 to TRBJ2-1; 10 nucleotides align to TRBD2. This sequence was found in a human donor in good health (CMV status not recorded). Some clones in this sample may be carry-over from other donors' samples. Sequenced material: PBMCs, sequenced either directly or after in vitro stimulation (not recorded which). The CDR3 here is CASSTTILGTSVYNEQFF. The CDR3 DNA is TGTGCCAGCAGCACAACCATCCTCGGGACTAGCGTTTACAATGAGCAGTTCTTC.